The 18 T cell receptor beta chains in this list originate from one sample, sequenced in a study of patients and donors after allogeneic stem cell transplantation. TCRdb itself ran the RT-PCR reads through MiXCR, one entry per CDR3 protein. The profile shows about 87,000 distinct CDR3 sequences, roughly 4.9% of them singletons. The sequencing sample was made of blood, either unsorted or a sorted T cell fraction (not recorded which). These receptors were taken from a human donor who was either an allogeneic HSCT recipient or a stem cell or donor lymphocyte infusion donor (not recorded which). It is not recorded whose cells these are; they may come from a transplant donor.

This clonotype was picked up a small number of times. This CDR3 is CASSLDGVATSYEQYF. CDR3 in DNA: TGCGCCAGCAGCTTGGACGGAGTAGCAACATCCTACGAGCAGTACTTC. V usage is TRBV5-1 and J usage is TRBJ2-7, with no clear D. Germline CDR1 is SGHRS and CDR2 is YFSETQ. The CDR3 is 16 residues long. Trimming cost V 0 bases and J 1 base, with 14 bases left between them.

This clonotype was detected many times. This chain uses TRBV20-1 with TRBJ1-2; D remains ambiguous. Germline values: CDR1 DFQATT, CDR2 SNEGSKA (reference sequence). CDR3 size: 11 residues. Trimming removed 6 bases from V and 4 bases from J, with 9 bases in between. The DNA for the CDR3 is TGCAGTGCCACTGACCTCTATGGCTACACCTTC. Its protein is CSATDLYGYTF.

Many counts were recorded for this clonotype. J is TRBJ1-1 and V is TRBV3-1; D remains ambiguous. Per germline, CDR1 LGHDT and CDR2 YNNKEL (reference sequence). This CDR3 has 13 residues. V was clipped by 4 bases and J by 0 bases, with 6 bases between them. Here the CDR3 reads CASSLGMNTEAFF. The DNA for the CDR3 is TGTGCCAGCAGCCTCGGTATGAACACTGAAGCTTTCTTT.

There are many counts of this clonotype. The CDR3, as DNA: TGTGCCAGCAGCTTAATGGGTCTAGCGAAGTACAATGAGCAGTTCTTC. This sequence encodes CASSLMGLAKYNEQFF. The gene calls are TRBV11-2 and TRBJ2-1, with D possibly matching TRBD2 (6 bases). Germline values: CDR1 SGHAT, CDR2 FQNNGV. This CDR3 contains 16 residues. Deletions cut 2 bases from V and 4 bases from J, with 15 bases between.

This chain joins TRBV5-1 and TRBJ2-7; the D gene is possibly TRBD1 (6 bases). Trimming took 4 bases from V and 2 from J, leaving 16 bases between them. CDR1 and CDR2 from the germline V gene are SGHRS and YFSETQ. The CDR3 loop spans 15 amino acids. The CDR3 loop reads CASSPRQATPYEQYF. In nucleotides, the CDR3 is TGCGCCAGCAGCCCTCGACAGGCAACCCCCTACGAGCAGTACTTC.

This clonotype was recorded at least ten times. The rearrangement joins TRBV20-1 to TRBJ2-7; 7 positions agree with TRBD2. V was pared by 6 bases and J by 3 bases, with 14 bases of the junction left unmatched. In germline, CDR1 is DFQATT, CDR2 SNEGSKA (reference sequence). The CDR3 has 15 residues. The CDR3 nucleotides are TGCAGTGCCCCAGACACTTATAGCGGGCTCTACGAGCAGTACTTC. The encoded protein is CSAPDTYSGLYEQYF.

A remark on this clonotype: This may be a read error, as it is one base from a much larger clone. This chain links TRBV19 with TRBJ2-1; D call uncertain. The CDR3 has 12 amino acids. V was trimmed by 6 bases and J by 9 bases, leaving 12 bases between them. The germline V gene encodes CDR1 LNHDA and CDR2 SQIVND (reference sequence). DNA of the CDR3: TGTGCCAGTAGGACAAGGGTGGGTGAGCAGTTCTTC. This encodes CASRTRVGEQFF. Full variable domain (outside the CDR3, taken from reference TRBV19 and TRBJ2-1): DGGITQSPKYLFRKEGQNVTLSCEQNLNHDAMYWYRQDPGQGLRLIYYSQIVNDFQKGDIAEGYSVSREKKESFPLTVTSAQKNPTAFYLCASRTRVGEQFFGPGTRLTVL.

This clonotype was detected many times. This chain connects TRBV10-3 to TRBJ2-3, with 8 bases fitting TRBD2. V shed 2 bases and J 0 bases; nucleotides not matched to a gene: 13. From germline, CDR1 is ENHRY and CDR2 SYGVKD. The CDR3 totals 19 residues. The CDR3 loop is CAISEPPPGGVTSTDTQYF. Here the CDR3 DNA reads TGTGCCATCAGTGAGCCACCACCCGGGGGGGTGACTAGCACAGATACGCAGTATTTT.

In this sample, this clonotype turned up many times. The chain employs TRBV12-3 or TRBV12-4 and TRBJ2-5; D is unresolved. V lost 3 bases and J 5 bases, leaving 22 bases between the germline ends. CDR3 length: 17 residues. The CDR3 spells CASSFPLSNRFSETQYF. The CDR3 DNA follows: TGTGCCAGCAGTTTTCCCCTCTCTAATCGTTTTAGCGAGACCCAGTACTTC.

The chain joins TRBV5-5 to TRBJ1-5, with D tentatively TRBD1 (6 bases). The germline CDR1 and CDR2 sequences are SGHKS and YYEKEE (reference sequence). V shed 1 base and J shed 1 base, with 9 bases lying between them. The length of the CDR3 is 15 residues. Written as DNA, the CDR3 is TGTGCCAGCAGCTTGTCAGGGGTAAGCAATCAGCCCCAGCATTTT. The encoded protein is CASSLSGVSNQPQHF.

This clonotype was seen many times. V usage is TRBV27 and J usage is TRBJ2-5; D is unresolved. The CDR3 has 15 amino acids. Germline CDR1 and CDR2: MNHEY and SMNVEV (reference sequence). V gave up 4 bases and J gave up 7 bases, with 19 bases separating them. The CDR3 region has the DNA TGTGCCAGCAGTTCGCTTCGCACCCCGGATGCGACCCAGTACTTC. Its translation: CASSSLRTPDATQYF.

This clonotype was seen ten or more times. This chain connects TRBV12-3 or TRBV12-4 to TRBJ2-3; D is perhaps TRBD1 (6 bases). Deletions cut 8 bases from V and 1 base from J, with 13 bases between. This CDR3 spans 14 amino acids. The CDR3, as DNA: TGTGCCAGCGGACTTGGGGGCGGCACAGATACGCAGTATTTT. Translation: CASGLGGGTDTQYF.

The V and J genes are TRBV4-1 and TRBJ2-1, with TRBD2 identical over 12 bases. The CDR3 runs to 20 residues. Germline V CDR1 and CDR2: MGHRA, YSYEKL. V lost 0 bases and J lost 3; bases outside the gene matches: 12. The CDR3 sequence is CASSQEQGLAGNRDYNEQFF. In nucleotides, the CDR3 is TGCGCCAGCAGCCAAGAACAAGGACTAGCGGGAAATCGGGACTACAATGAGCAGTTCTTC.

The gene calls are TRBV24-1 and TRBJ1-5; the D gene is possibly TRBD1 (5 bases). The CDR3 length is 16 residues. CDR1 and CDR2 from the germline V gene are KGHDR and SFDVKD. V lost 10 bases, J lost 6 bases, and 24 bases lay in between. The CDR3: CATPGPSFIILQPQHF. In nucleotides, the CDR3 is TGTGCCACTCCGGGACCTTCTTTTATAATTCTTCAGCCCCAGCATTTT.

This clonotype was seen at least ten times. The chain links TRBV12-3 or TRBV12-4 to TRBJ2-5; TRBD2 matches at 13 bases. V shed 6 bases and J 4 bases; nucleotides not matched to a gene: 8. The CDR3 is made up of 16 amino acids. The CDR3, as DNA: TGTGCCAGCAGCCTCTTGACTAGCGGGGGGCCAGAGACCCAGTACTTC. Protein product: CASSLLTSGGPETQYF.

The genes are TRBV5-1 and TRBJ2-5, with a weak D call TRBD1 (5 bases). Germline CDR1 SGHRS, CDR2 YFSETQ. The germline V and J ends were trimmed by 2 bases and 2 bases, with 13 bases remaining between them. The CDR3 is made up of 15 amino acids. The CDR3, as DNA: TGCGCCAGCAGCTTCTGGGGCCGCGGACAAGAGACCCAGTACTTC. This encodes CASSFWGRGQETQYF.

This clonotype was found many times. The rearrangement uses TRBV18 and TRBJ2-7; TRBD2 matches at 15 bases. Per germline, CDR1 KGHSH and CDR2 LQKENI. The CDR3 has 18 residues. With 2 bases clipped from V and 3 bases from J, the junction kept 8 bases outside the gene matches. As DNA, the CDR3 is TGTGCCAGCTCACCATCCGGGACTAGCGGGAGGTACGTCTACGAGCAGTACTTC. Its protein product is CASSPSGTSGRYVYEQYF. Complete variable domain (other parts from reference TRBV18 and TRBJ2-7): NAGVMQNPRHLVRRRGQEARLRCSPMKGHSHVYWYRQLPEEGLKFMVYLQKENIIDESGMPKERFSAEFPKEGPSILRIQQVVRGDSAAYFCASSPSGTSGRYVYEQYFGPGTRLTVT.

In its sample, this clonotype was seen a few times. The chain is built from TRBV6-1 and TRBJ1-2; no clear D. V shed 6 bases and J shed 2 bases, with 13 bases lying between them. The germline V gene encodes CDR1 MNHNS and CDR2 SASEGT. CDR3 size: 14 residues. The CDR3 sequence: CASRRSGENYGYTF. The DNA of the CDR3 is TGTGCCAGCAGGAGGTCTGGAGAAAACTATGGCTACACCTTC.